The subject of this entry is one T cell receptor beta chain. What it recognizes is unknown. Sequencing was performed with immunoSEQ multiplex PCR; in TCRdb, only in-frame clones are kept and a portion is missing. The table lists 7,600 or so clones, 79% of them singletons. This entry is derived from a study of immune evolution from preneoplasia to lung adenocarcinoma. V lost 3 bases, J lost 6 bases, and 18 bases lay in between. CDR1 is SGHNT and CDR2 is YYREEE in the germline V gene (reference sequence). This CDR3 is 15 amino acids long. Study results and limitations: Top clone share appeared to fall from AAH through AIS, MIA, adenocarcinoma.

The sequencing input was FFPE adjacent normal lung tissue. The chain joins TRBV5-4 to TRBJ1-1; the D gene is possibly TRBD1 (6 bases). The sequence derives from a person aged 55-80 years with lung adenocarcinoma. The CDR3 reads CASSSSGVLRAEAFF. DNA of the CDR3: TGTGCCAGCAGCTCCTCAGGGGTGTTACGCGCTGAAGCTTTCTTT.